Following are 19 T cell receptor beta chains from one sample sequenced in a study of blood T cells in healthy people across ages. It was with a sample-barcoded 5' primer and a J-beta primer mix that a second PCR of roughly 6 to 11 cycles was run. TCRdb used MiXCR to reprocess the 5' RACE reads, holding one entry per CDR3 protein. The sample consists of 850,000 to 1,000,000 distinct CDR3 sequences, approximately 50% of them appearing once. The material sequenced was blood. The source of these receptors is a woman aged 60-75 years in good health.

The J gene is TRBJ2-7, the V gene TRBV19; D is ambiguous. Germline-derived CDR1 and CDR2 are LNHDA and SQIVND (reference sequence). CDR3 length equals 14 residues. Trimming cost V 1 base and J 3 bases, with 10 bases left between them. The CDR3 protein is CASSIAGLGYEQYF. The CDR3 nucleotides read TGTGCCAGTAGTATAGCGGGCCTAGGCTACGAGCAGTACTTC.

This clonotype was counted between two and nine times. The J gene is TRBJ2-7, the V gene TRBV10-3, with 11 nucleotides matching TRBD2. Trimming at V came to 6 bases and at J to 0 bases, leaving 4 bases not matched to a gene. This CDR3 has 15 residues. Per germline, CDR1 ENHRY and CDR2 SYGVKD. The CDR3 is CAISRGTSGSYEQYF. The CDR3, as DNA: TGTGCCATCAGCCGCGGGACTAGCGGCTCCTACGAGCAGTACTTC.

The CDR3 reads CASSYRQDLEAFF. CDR3 coding DNA: TGTGCCAGCAGCTATCGACAGGATCTCGAAGCTTTCTTT. The chain combines TRBV5-5 with TRBJ1-1, with D maybe TRBD1 (6 bases). The length of the CDR3 is 13 residues. The V gene lost 3 bases and the J gene lost 8 bases, with 14 bases spanning the gap. The germline V gene encodes CDR1 SGHKS and CDR2 YYEKEE (reference sequence).

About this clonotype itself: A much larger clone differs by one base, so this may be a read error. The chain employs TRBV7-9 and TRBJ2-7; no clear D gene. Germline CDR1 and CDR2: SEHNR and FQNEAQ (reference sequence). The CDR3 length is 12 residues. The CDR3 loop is CVSSLVVYEQYF. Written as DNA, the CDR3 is TGTGTCAGCAGCTTAGTGGTCTACGAGCAGTACTTC.

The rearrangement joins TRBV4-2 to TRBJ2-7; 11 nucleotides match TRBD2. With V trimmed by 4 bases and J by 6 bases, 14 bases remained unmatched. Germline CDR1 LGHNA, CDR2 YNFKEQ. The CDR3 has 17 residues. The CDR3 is CASSPQLAGVRLREQYF. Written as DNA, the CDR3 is TGTGCCAGCAGCCCCCAACTAGCGGGAGTTAGGCTGCGCGAGCAGTACTTC.

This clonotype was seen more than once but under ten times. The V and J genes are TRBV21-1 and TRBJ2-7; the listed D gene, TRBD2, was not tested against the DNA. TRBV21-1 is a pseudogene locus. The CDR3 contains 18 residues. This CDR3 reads CASSNKGAGREGTYEQYF. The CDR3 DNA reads TGTGCCAGCAGCAATAAAGGAGCAGGGCGGGAGGGAACCTACGAGCAGTACTTC.

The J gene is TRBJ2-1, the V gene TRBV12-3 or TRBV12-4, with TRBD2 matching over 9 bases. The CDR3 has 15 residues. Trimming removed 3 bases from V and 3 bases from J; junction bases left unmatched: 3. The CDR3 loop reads CASSFLTSGYNEQFF. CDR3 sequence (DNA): TGTGCCAGCAGTTTCTTGACTAGCGGCTACAATGAGCAGTTCTTC.

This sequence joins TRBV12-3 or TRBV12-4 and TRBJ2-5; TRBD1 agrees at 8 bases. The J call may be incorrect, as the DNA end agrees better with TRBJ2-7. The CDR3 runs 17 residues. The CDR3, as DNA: TGTGCCAGCAGTACTCGGACAGGGAGGAATTTGGTCTACGAGCAGTACTTC. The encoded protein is CASSTRTGRNLVYEQYF.

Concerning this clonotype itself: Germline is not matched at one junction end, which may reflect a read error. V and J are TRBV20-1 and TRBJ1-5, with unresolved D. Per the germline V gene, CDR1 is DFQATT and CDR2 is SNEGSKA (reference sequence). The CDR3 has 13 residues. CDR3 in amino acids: CSAAENSNQPRHF. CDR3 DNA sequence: TGCAGTGCTGCAGAGAATAGCAATCAACCCCGGCATTTT.

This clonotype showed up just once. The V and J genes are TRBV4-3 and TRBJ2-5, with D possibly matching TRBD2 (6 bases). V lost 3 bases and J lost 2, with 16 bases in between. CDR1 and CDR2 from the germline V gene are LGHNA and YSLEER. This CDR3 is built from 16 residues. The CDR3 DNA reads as TGCGCCAGCAGCCAGTTGACCGGGACTGCACAAGAGACCCAGTACTTC. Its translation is CASSQLTGTAQETQYF.

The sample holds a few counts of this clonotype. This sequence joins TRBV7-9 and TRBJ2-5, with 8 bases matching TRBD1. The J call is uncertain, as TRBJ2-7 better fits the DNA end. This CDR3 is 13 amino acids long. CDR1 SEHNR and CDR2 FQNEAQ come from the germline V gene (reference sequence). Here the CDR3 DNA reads TGTGCCAGCATCCAGGGGGCTAGTTACGAGCAGTACTTC. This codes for CASIQGASYEQYF.

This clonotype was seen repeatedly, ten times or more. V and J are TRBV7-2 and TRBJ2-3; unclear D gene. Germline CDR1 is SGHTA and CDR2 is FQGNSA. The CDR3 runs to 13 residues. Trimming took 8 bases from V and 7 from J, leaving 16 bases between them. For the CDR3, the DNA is TGTGCCAGCGGGGTAGGGTCAGGAAATACGCAGTATTTT. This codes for CASGVGSGNTQYF.

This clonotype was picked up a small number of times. CDR3 sequence reads: CASSKSGQPYEQYF. CDR3 nucleotide sequence: TGTGCCAGCAGCAAATCGGGTCAGCCCTACGAGCAGTACTTC. The V and J genes are TRBV11-2 and TRBJ2-7; D remains ambiguous. V was pared by 5 bases and J by 2 bases, with 13 bases between. The CDR3 totals 14 residues. Per the germline V gene, CDR1 is SGHAT and CDR2 is FQNNGV.

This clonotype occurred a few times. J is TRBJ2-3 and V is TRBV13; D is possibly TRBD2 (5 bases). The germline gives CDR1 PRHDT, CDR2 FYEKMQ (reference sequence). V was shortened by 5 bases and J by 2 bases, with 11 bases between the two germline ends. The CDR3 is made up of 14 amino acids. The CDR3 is CASSADFYTDTQYF. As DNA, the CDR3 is TGTGCCAGCAGCGCGGACTTTTACACAGATACGCAGTATTTT.

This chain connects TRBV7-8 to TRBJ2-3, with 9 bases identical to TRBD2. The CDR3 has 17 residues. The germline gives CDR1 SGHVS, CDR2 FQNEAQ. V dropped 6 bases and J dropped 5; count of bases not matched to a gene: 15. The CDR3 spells CASREGRAGGFVDTQYF. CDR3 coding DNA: TGTGCCAGCAGGGAAGGGAGAGCGGGAGGTTTTGTAGATACGCAGTATTTT.

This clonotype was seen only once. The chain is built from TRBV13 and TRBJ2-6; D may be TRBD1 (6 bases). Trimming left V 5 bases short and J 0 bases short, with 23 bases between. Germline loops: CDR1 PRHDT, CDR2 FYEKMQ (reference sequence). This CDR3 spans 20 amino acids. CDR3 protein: CASSTYREGFEVSGANVLTF. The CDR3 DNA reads TGTGCCAGCAGCACCTACAGGGAAGGGTTCGAAGTCTCTGGGGCCAACGTCCTGACTTTC.

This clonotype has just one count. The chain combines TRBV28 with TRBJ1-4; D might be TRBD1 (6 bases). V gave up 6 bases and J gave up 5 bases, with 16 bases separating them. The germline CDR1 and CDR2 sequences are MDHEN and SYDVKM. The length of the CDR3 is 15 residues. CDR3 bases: TGTGCCAGCAGACGTCTCCGGGACATAAATGAAAAACTGTTTTTT. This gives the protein CASRRLRDINEKLFF.

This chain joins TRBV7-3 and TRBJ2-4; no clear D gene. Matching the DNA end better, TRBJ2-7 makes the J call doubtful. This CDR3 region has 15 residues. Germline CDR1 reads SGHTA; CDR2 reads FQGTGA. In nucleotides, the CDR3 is TGTGCCAGCAGCTTAAGCCCAGGCCTTGTCTACGAGCAGTACTTC. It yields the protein CASSLSPGLVYEQYF.

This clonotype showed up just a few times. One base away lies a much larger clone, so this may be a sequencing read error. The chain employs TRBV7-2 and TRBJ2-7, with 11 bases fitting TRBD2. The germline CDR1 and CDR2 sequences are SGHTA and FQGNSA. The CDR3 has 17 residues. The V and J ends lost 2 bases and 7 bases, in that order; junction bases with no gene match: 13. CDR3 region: CASSLSPGLAAYNEQYF. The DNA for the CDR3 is TGTGCCAGCAGCTTAAGCCCGGGACTAGCGGCCTACAATGAGCAGTACTTC. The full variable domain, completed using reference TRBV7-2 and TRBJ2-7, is GAGVSQSPSNKVTEKGKDVELRCDPISGHTALYWYRQSLGQGLEFLIYFQGNSAPDKSGLPSDRFSAERTGGSVSTLTIQRTQQEDSAVYLCASSLSPGLAAYNEQYFGPGTRLTVT.